What follows are 22 T cell receptor beta chains derived from one specimen sequenced in a study of blood T cell repertoires in COVID-19. Produced via immunoSEQ multiplex PCR; TCRdb's table is partial and in-frame only. The sample has 250,000 to 350,000 clones, about 87% seen once. Sequencing used peripheral blood. All receptors come from a woman between 50 and 59 years old with COVID-19, enrolled during active disease.

A single count supports this clone. V is TRBV3-1 (or the pseudogene TRBV3-2) and J is TRBJ2-7; D ambiguous. V lost 1 base to trimming and J lost 6 bases, with 10 bases between them. CDR1 and CDR2 (germline): LGHDT, YNNKEL (reference sequence). The CDR3 covers 13 residues. Here the CDR3 DNA reads TGTGCCAGCAGCCAAGGGCGGCGGTCCGAGCAGTACTTC. Translated: CASSQGRRSEQYF.

This chain links TRBV15 with TRBJ1-2; TRBD1 matches at 10 bases. Germline-derived CDR1 and CDR2 are LNHNV and YYDKDF (reference sequence). The trim removed 0 bases at V and 7 bases at J, leaving 11 bases unmatched. The CDR3 sequence is 17 residues long. This CDR3 is CATSRDYGTGDERGYTF. CDR3 nucleotide sequence: TGTGCCACCAGCAGAGATTACGGGACAGGGGACGAACGTGGCTACACCTTC.

The chain joins TRBV27 to TRBJ2-7, with 12 bases identical to TRBD2. J lost 3 bases, V lost 3 bases, and 6 bases had no gene match. The CDR3 length is 16 residues. Germline V gives CDR1 MNHEY, CDR2 SMNVEV (reference sequence). The CDR3 region is CASSFITSGRNYEQYF. DNA of the CDR3: TGTGCCAGCAGTTTTATCACTAGCGGGAGGAACTACGAGCAGTACTTC.

The rearrangement joins TRBV7-9 to TRBJ1-6; 8 nucleotides line up with TRBD1. Germline V lookup: CDR1 SEHNR, CDR2 FQNEAQ (reference sequence). V gave up 1 base and J gave up 7 bases; unmatched junction bases: 3. The CDR3 consists of 15 residues. The CDR3 loop is CASSLGGQGNSPLHF. The CDR3, as DNA: TGTGCCAGCAGCTTAGGAGGACAGGGAAATTCACCCCTCCACTTT. Using reference TRBV7-9 and TRBJ1-6 for the parts outside the CDR3, the full variable domain is DTGVSQNPRHKITKRGQNVTFRCDPISEHNRLYWYRQTLGQGPEFLTYFQNEAQLEKSRLLSDRFSAERPKGSFSTLEIQRTEQGDSAMYLCASSLGGQGNSPLHFGNGTRLTVT.

The chain has TRBV7-9 and TRBJ2-1; tentative D call: TRBD2 (5 bases). Trimming took off 8 bases at V and 5 bases at J, with 10 bases between the two ends. The CDR3 has 12 residues. Per germline, CDR1 SEHNR and CDR2 FQNEAQ (reference sequence). DNA of the CDR3: TGTGCCAGCCGGAGGACCGACAATGAGCAGTTCTTC. This encodes CASRRTDNEQFF.

The CDR3 nucleotides are TGTGCCAGTAGTACGAGGGGGGGGCGAACTAATGAAAAACTGTTTTTT. Protein product: CASSTRGGRTNEKLFF. J is TRBJ1-4 and V is TRBV19, with D maybe TRBD1 (6 bases). CDR3 length: 16 amino acids. Germline values: CDR1 LNHDA, CDR2 SQIVND (reference sequence). Trimming took 4 bases from V and 1 from J, leaving 13 bases between them.

V and J are TRBV6-5 and TRBJ1-6, with 9 nucleotides matching TRBD1. From germline, CDR1 is MNHEY and CDR2 SVGAGI. The CDR3 is made up of 14 amino acids. V shed 7 bases and J 7 bases; nucleotides not matched to a gene: 5. As DNA, the CDR3 is TGTGCCAGCAACAGCGGGACAGGGAATTCACCCCTCCACTTT. Translated: CASNSGTGNSPLHF.

In DNA, the CDR3 is TGTGCTAGTGGTTTGGTACAGAGTTCTGAGCAGTTCTTC. Protein product: CASGLVQSSEQFF. The J gene is TRBJ2-1, the V gene TRBV12-5; D uncertain. The germline V and J ends were trimmed by 0 bases and 9 bases, with 9 bases remaining between them. CDR3 size: 13 residues. CDR1 and CDR2 (germline): LGHNT, FRNRAP.

The V and J genes are TRBV2 and TRBJ1-1; no definite D call. The CDR3 runs 13 residues. Germline CDR1 and CDR2: SNHLY and FYNNEI. Deletions cut 3 bases from V and 6 bases from J, with 11 bases between. CDR3 loop: CASSEQPGAEAFF. DNA of the CDR3: TGTGCCAGCAGTGAGCAACCCGGGGCTGAAGCTTTCTTT. Drawing the rest from reference TRBV2 and TRBJ1-1, the complete variable domain is EPEVTQTPSHQVTQMGQEVILRCVPISNHLYFYWYRQILGQKVEFLVSFYNNEISEKSEIFDDQFSVERPDGSNFTLKIRSTKLEDSAMYFCASSEQPGAEAFFGQGTRLTVV.

This chain joins TRBV19 and TRBJ1-4, with D possibly being TRBD1 (5 bases). Trimming stripped 3 bases from V and 8 bases from J, with 16 bases between. There are 15 residues in the CDR3. Germline loops: CDR1 LNHDA, CDR2 SQIVND (reference sequence). CDR3 residues: CASSIGGVIREKLFF. The CDR3 DNA is TGTGCCAGTAGTATCGGAGGGGTGATCCGGGAAAAACTGTTTTTT.

This chain's CDR3 is CASSPRQMNTEAFF. As DNA, the CDR3 is TGTGCCAGCTCACCAAGACAGATGAACACTGAAGCTTTCTTT. V gene TRBV18 combines with J gene TRBJ1-1, with a weak D call TRBD1 (5 bases). Germline V gene lookup returns CDR1 KGHSH and CDR2 LQKENI. Trimming pared 2 bases from V and 0 bases from J, leaving 7 bases between. The CDR3 is 14 amino acids.

Written as DNA, the CDR3 is TGTGCCAGCAGTCCCGACAGGGGGAACACTGAAGCTTTCTTT. Translation gives CASSPDRGNTEAFF. The rearrangement joins TRBV25-1 to TRBJ1-1, with 8 bases aligning to TRBD1. The length of the CDR3 is 14 residues. Germline V gene lookup returns CDR1 MGHDK and CDR2 SYGVNS. The V and J ends lost 5 bases and 1 base, in that order; junction bases with no gene match: 3. The full variable domain, its missing parts supplied by reference TRBV25-1 and TRBJ1-1, is EADIYQTPRYLVIGTGKKITLECSQTMGHDKMYWYQQDPGMELHLIHYSYGVNSTEKGDLSSESTVSRIRTEHFPLTLESARPSHTSQYLCASSPDRGNTEAFFGQGTRLTVV.

The chain joins TRBV11-2 to TRBJ2-5; the D gene is possibly TRBD2 (5 bases). This CDR3 comprises 12 residues. V was cut by 8 bases and J by 4 bases, with 11 bases left in between. CDR1 SGHAT and CDR2 FQNNGV come from the germline V gene. As DNA, the CDR3 is TGTGCCAGCGCCCTCCGGGGAGAGACCCAGTACTTC. Its protein is CASALRGETQYF. Filled out from reference TRBV11-2 and TRBJ2-5, the complete variable domain reads EAGVAQSPRYKIIEKRQSVAFWCNPISGHATLYWYQQILGQGPKLLIQFQNNGVVDDSQLPKDRFSAERLKGVDSTLKIQPAKLEDSAVYLCASALRGETQYFGPGTRLLVL.

A note on this clone: The sample carries other DNA sequences with the same CDR3. The chain is built from TRBV7-6 and TRBJ1-4; D not certain. The CDR3 runs to 13 residues. Germline V gene sequence: CDR1 SGHVS, CDR2 FNYEAQ. The V end lost 5 bases, the J end lost 8 bases, and 12 bases lay between the germline ends. CDR3 residues: CASSLRGGEKLFF. CDR3 in DNA: TGTGCCAGCAGCCTTCGGGGAGGAGAAAAACTGTTTTTT. The full variable domain, with the rest looked up from reference TRBV7-6 and TRBJ1-4, is GAGVSQSPRYKVTKRGQDVALRCDPISGHVSLYWYRQALGQGPEFLTYFNYEAQQDKSGLPNDRFSAERPEGSISTLTIQRTEQRDSAMYRCASSLRGGEKLFFGSGTQLSVL.

This rearrangement joins TRBV18 to TRBJ2-5; no firm D call. Trimming stripped 3 bases from V and 4 bases from J, with 9 bases between. This CDR3 has 13 amino acids. The germline CDR1 and CDR2 sequences are KGHSH and LQKENI. DNA for the CDR3: TGTGCCAGCTCACCTGAAACTCGAGAGACCCAGTACTTC. Its protein is CASSPETRETQYF.

The CDR3 DNA is TGTGCCAGCAGCCGCTTTGGGCCAACTAACTATGGCTACACCTTC. Its translation: CASSRFGPTNYGYTF. J is TRBJ1-2 and V is TRBV6-5; D ambiguous. The CDR3 is 15 amino acids. V was pared by 6 bases and J by 0 bases, with 14 bases between. CDR1 and CDR2 (germline): MNHEY, SVGAGI.

The chain recombines TRBV19 with TRBJ2-2; D unresolved. Trimming took 5 bases from V and 7 from J, leaving 11 bases between them. The CDR3 sequence is 13 residues long. The germline V gene has CDR1 LNHDA and CDR2 SQIVND (reference sequence). The CDR3 sequence: CASSLVGFGELFF. As DNA, the CDR3 is TGTGCCAGTAGTCTTGTGGGCTTCGGGGAGCTGTTTTTT.

This clone was counted a few times. This rearrangement joins TRBV7-8 to TRBJ2-2; D not resolved. V was shortened by 7 bases and J by 2 bases, with 14 bases between the two germline ends. The CDR3 sequence is 15 residues long. Germline V gene lookup returns CDR1 SGHVS and CDR2 FQNEAQ. CDR3 residues: CASTRAQVNTGELFF. Here the CDR3 DNA reads TGTGCCAGCACCCGAGCCCAGGTCAACACCGGGGAGCTGTTTTTT.

V and J are TRBV7-9 and TRBJ1-1; D perhaps matches TRBD1 (5 bases). Germline CDR1 is SEHNR and CDR2 is FQNEAQ (reference sequence). There are 16 residues in the CDR3. V was pared by 2 bases and J by 5 bases, with 18 bases between. The CDR3 region has the DNA TGTGCCAGCAGCTTAAAGTCGAGGGGCGGGGGTACTGAAGCTTTCTTT. Translation gives CASSLKSRGGGTEAFF.

The V gene is TRBV2, the J gene TRBJ2-2; D is possibly TRBD2 (5 bases). Germline CDR1 SNHLY, CDR2 FYNNEI. V was cut by 4 bases and J by 7 bases, with 13 bases left in between. The CDR3 contains 14 residues. The CDR3 DNA is TGTGCCAGCAGTGCTATTAGCGACGGCGGGGAGCTGTTTTTT. Its translation is CASSAISDGGELFF.

The chain combines TRBV11-3 with TRBJ2-2, with D unresolved. From germline, CDR1 is SGHNT and CDR2 YENEEA. The CDR3 consists of 14 residues. V dropped 2 bases and J dropped 1 base, with 5 bases sitting between them. In DNA, the CDR3 is TGTGCCAGCAGCTTAATTCGGAACACCGGGGAGCTGTTTTTT. Translation: CASSLIRNTGELFF.

The genes are TRBV18 and TRBJ2-5; 9 bases fit TRBD2. The V and J ends lost 5 bases and 5 bases, in that order; junction bases with no gene match: 9. The CDR3 is 15 amino acids. Germline lookup yields CDR1 KGHSH and CDR2 LQKENI. CDR3 in DNA: TGTGCCAGCTCATCGGGACTAGCCCCGTTCGAGACCCAGTACTTC. It specifies CASSSGLAPFETQYF.